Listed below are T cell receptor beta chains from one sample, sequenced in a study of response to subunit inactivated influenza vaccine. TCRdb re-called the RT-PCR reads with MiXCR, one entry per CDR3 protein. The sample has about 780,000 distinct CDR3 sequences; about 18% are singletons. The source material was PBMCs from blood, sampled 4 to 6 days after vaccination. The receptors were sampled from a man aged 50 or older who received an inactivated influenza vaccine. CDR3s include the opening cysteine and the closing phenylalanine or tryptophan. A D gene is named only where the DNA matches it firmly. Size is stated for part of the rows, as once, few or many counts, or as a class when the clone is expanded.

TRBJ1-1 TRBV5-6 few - CASSWVTATEAFF TGTGCCAGCAGCTGGGTGACAGCGACTGAAGCTTTCTTT
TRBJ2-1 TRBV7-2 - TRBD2 CASSLGLAGGLYEQFF TGTGCCAGCAGCTTAGGTCTAGCGGGGGGATTATATGAGCAGTTCTTC
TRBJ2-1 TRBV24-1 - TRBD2 CATSDPGLAGPNGGNEQFF TGTGCCACCAGTGATCCGGGACTAGCGGGACCAAATGGGGGGAATGAGCAGTTCTTC
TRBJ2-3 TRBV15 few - CATSRDRGFTDTQYF TGTGCCACCAGCAGAGATCGCGGATTCACAGATACGCAGTATTTT
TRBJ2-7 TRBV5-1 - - CASSLGRETYEQYF TGCGCCAGCAGCTTGGGTAGGGAAACCTACGAGCAGTACTTC
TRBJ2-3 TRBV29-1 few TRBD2 CSVEDQIAGSPDTQYF TGCAGCGTTGAAGATCAAATAGCGGGGTCCCCAGATACGCAGTATTTT
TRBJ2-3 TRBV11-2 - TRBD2 CASSLALAGDFGTDTQYF TGTGCCAGCAGCTTAGCTCTAGCGGGAGACTTTGGCACAGATACGCAGTATTTT
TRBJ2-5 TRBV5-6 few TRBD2 CASSLAGGVFETQYF TGTGCCAGCAGCTTGGCCGGGGGGGTGTTTGAGACCCAGTACTTC
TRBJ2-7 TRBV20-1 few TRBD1 CSARTGVGSSRYEQYF TGCAGTGCAAGAACAGGGGTCGGTAGCTCGAGATACGAGCAGTACTTC
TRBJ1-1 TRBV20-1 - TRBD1 CSAHRGLTEAFF TGCAGTGCCCACAGGGGGCTCACTGAAGCTTTCTTT
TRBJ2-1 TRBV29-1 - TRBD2 CSLGIKTGLAGAEQFF TGCAGCCTTGGCATAAAAACGGGACTAGCGGGAGCCGAGCAGTTCTTC
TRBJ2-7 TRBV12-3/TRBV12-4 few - CASSITRFEQYF TGTGCCAGCAGTATCACTAGATTCGAGCAGTACTTC
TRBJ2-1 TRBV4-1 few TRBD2 CASSQDSGGTSNNEQFF TGCGCCAGCAGCCAAGATTCGGGGGGGACATCGAACAATGAGCAGTTCTTC
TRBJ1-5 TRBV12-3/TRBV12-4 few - CASSKAPDQPQHF TGTGCCAGCAGTAAAGCGCCGGATCAGCCCCAGCATTTT
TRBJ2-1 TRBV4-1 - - CASSQDFRTESSYNEQFF TGCGCCAGCAGCCAAGATTTCCGGACTGAGTCGAGCTACAATGAGCAGTTCTTC
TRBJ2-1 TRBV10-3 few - CATRRLGGYNEQFF TGTGCCACCCGGCGGCTGGGGGGATACAATGAGCAGTTCTTC
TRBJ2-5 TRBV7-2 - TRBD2 CASSTGLARETQYF TGTGCCAGCAGCACGGGACTAGCTAGAGAGACCCAGTACTTC
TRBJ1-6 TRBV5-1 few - CASSPRGDNSPLHF TGCGCCAGCAGCCCCCGGGGTGATAATTCACCCCTCCACTTT
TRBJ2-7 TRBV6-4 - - CASSQKAGQNYEQYF TGTGCCAGCAGTCAAAAGGCGGGACAGAATTACGAGCAGTACTTC
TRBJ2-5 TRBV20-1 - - CSARGARKRETQYF TGCAGTGCTAGGGGGGCCAGGAAGCGGGAGACCCAGTACTTC
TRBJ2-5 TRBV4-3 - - CASSQVLSGAWGETQYF TGCGCCAGCAGCCAAGTCCTCTCGGGAGCATGGGGAGAGACCCAGTACTTC
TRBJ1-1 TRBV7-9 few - CASSPPIMATEAFF TGTGCCAGCAGCCCCCCCATTATGGCCACTGAAGCTTTCTTT
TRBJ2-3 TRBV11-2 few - CASSLDLLADRTDTQYF TGTGCCAGCAGCTTAGATTTATTGGCAGACCGCACAGATACGCAGTATTTT